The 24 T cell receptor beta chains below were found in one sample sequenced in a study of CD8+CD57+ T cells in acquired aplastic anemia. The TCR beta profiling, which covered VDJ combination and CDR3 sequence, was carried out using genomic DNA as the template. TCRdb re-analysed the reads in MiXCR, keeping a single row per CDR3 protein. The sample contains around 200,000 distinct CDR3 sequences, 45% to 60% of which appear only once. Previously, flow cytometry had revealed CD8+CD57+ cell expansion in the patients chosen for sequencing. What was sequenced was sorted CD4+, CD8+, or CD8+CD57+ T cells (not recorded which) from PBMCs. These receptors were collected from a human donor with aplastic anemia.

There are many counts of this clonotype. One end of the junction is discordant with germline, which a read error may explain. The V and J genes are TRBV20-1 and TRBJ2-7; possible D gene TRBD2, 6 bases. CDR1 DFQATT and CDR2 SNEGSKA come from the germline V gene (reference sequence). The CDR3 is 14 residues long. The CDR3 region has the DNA TGCAGTGCTAGAGGGCGGGGCGCGGCCTACGAGCAGCACTTC. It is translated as CSARGRGAAYEQHF.

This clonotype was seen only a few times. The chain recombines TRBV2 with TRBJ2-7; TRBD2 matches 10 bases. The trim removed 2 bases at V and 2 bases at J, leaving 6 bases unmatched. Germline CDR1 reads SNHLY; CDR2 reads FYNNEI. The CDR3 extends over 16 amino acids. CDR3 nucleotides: TGTGCCAGCAGTGAAAACACCGGGACTAGCGCCTACGAGCAGTACTTC. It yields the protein CASSENTGTSAYEQYF.

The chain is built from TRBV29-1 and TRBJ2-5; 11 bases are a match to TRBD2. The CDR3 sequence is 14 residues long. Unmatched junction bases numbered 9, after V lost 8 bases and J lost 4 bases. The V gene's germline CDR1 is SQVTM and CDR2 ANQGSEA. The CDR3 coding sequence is TGCAGCACGGTAGGGCTAGCGGGAGGAGAGACCCAGTACTTC. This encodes CSTVGLAGGETQYF.

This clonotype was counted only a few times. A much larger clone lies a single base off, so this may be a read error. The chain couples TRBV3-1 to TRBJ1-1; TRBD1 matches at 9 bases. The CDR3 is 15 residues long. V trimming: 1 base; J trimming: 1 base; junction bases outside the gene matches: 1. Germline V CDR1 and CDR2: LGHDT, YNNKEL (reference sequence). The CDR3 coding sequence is TGTGCCAGCAGCCAAGGGGGACAGGGGAACACTGAAGCTTTCTTT. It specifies CASSQGGQGNTEAFF.

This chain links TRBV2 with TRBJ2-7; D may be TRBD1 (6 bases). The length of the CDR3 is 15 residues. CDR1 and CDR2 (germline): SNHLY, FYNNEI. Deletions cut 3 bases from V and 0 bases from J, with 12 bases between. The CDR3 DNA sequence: TGTGCCAGCAGTGAGGAGACAGGAGGCTCCTACGAGCAGTACTTC. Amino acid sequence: CASSEETGGSYEQYF. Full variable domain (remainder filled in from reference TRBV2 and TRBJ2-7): EPEVTQTPSHQVTQMGQEVILRCVPISNHLYFYWYRQILGQKVEFLVSFYNNEISEKSEIFDDQFSVERPDGSNFTLKIRSTKLEDSAMYFCASSEETGGSYEQYFGPGTRLTVT.

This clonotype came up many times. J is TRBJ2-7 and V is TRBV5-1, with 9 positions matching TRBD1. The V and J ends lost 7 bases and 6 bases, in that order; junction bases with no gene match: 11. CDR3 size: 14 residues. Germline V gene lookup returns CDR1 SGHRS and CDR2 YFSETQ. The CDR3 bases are TGCGCCAGCGACAGCGGGACAGGGTACGGCGAGCAGTACTTC. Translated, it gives CASDSGTGYGEQYF.

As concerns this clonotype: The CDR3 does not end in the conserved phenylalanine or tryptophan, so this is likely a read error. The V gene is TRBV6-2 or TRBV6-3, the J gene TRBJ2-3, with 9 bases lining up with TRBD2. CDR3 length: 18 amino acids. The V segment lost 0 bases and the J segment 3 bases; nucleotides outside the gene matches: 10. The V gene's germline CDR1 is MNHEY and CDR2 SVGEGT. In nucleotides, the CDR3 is TGTGCCAGCAGTTACTCGAGTGGCGGGGGGGCCAGAACAGATACGCAGTATTCT. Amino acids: CASSYSSGGGARTDTQYS.

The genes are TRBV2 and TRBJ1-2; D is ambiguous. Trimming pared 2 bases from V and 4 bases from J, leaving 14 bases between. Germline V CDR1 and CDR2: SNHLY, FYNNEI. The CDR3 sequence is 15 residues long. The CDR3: CASSELKSRAYGYTF. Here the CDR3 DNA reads TGTGCCAGCAGTGAATTGAAATCTAGGGCCTATGGCTACACCTTC.

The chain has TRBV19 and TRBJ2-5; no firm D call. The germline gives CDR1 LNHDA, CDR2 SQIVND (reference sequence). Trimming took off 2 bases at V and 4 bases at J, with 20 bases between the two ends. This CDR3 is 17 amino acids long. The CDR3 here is CASSIRKQSNFPETQYF. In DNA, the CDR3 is TGTGCCAGTAGTATACGGAAGCAGTCTAACTTCCCAGAGACCCAGTACTTC. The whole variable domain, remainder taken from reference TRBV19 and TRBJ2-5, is DGGITQSPKYLFRKEGQNVTLSCEQNLNHDAMYWYRQDPGQGLRLIYYSQIVNDFQKGDIAEGYSVSREKKESFPLTVTSAQKNPTAFYLCASSIRKQSNFPETQYFGPGTRLLVL.

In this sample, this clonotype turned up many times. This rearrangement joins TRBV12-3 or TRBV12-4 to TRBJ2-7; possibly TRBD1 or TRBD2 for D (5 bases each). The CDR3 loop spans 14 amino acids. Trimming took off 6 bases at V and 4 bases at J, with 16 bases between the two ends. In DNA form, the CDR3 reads TGTGCCAGCAGCATTTCCGGGACGGAGTACGAGCAGTACTTC. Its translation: CASSISGTEYEQYF.

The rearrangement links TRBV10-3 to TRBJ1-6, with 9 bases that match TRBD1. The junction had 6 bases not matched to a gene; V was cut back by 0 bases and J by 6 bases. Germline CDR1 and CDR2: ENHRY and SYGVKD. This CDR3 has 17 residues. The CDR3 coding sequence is TGTGCCATCAGTGAGTCGATACCGGGACAGGGTAATTCACCCCTCCACTTT. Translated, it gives CAISESIPGQGNSPLHF.

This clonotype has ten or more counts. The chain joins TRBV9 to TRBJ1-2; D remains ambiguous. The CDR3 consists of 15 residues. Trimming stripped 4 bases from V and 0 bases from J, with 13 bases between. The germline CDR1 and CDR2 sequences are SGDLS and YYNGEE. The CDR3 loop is CASSSSPETNYGYTF. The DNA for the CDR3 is TGTGCCAGCAGCTCTTCCCCCGAAACTAACTATGGCTACACCTTC.

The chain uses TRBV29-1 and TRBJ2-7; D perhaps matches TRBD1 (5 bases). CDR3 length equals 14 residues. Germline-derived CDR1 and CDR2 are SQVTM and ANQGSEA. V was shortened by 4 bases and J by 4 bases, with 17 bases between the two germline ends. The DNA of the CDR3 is TGCAGCGTTGGGGGCGGTGGGATGAATTACGAGCAGTACTTC. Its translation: CSVGGGGMNYEQYF.

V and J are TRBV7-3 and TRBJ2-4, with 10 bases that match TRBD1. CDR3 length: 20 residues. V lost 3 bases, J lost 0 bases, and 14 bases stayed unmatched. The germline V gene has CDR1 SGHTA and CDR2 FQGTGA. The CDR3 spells CASSFTFGTGALLAKNIQYF. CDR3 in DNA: TGTGCCAGCAGCTTTACTTTTGGGACAGGGGCCCTATTAGCCAAAAACATTCAGTACTTC.

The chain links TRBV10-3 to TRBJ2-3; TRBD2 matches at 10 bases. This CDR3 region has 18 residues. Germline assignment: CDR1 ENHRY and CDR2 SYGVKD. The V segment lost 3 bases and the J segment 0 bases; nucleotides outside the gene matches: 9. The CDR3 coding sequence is TGTGCCATCAGTGAAAGGACTAGCGGCACTACTAGCACAGATACGCAGTATTTT. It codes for CAISERTSGTTSTDTQYF.

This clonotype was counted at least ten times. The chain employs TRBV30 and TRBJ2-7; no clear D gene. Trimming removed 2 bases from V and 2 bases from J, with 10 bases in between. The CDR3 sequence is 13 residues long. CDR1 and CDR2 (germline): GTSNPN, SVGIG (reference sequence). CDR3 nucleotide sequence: TGTGCCTGGAGTACTGGCAGACCCTACGAGCAGTACTTC. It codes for CAWSTGRPYEQYF.

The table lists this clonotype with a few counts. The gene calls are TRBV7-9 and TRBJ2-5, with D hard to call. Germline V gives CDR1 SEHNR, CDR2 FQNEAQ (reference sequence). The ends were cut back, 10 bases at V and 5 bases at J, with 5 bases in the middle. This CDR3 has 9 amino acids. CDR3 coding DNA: TGTGCCACCCGGGAGACCCAGTACTTC. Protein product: CATRETQYF.

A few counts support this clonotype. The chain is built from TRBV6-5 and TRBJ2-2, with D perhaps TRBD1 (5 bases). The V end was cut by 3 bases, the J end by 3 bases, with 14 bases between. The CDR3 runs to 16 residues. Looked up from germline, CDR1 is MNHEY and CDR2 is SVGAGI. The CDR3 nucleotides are TGTGCCAGCAGTTATGGGCAGGGTGAATACACCGGGGAGCTGTTTTTT. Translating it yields CASSYGQGEYTGELFF.

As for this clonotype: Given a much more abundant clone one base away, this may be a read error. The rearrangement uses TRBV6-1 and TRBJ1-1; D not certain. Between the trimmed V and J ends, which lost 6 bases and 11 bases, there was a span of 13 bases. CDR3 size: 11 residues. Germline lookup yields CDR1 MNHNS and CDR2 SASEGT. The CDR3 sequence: CASRLAPKAFF. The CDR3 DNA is TGTGCCAGCAGACTCGCTCCCAAGGCTTTCTTT.

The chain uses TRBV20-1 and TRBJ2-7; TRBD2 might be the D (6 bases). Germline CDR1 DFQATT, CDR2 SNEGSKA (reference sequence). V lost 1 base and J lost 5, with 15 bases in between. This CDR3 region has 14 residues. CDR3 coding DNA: TGCAGTGCTAGAGGTCGGGAGAAGTACCACGAGCAGTACTTC. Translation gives CSARGREKYHEQYF.

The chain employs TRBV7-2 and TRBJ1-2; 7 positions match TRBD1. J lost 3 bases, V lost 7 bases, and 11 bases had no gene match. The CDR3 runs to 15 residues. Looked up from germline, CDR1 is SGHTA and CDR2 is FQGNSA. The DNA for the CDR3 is TGTGCCAGCACACTTGGGGGGACAGCTGACTATGGCTACACCTTC. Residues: CASTLGGTADYGYTF.

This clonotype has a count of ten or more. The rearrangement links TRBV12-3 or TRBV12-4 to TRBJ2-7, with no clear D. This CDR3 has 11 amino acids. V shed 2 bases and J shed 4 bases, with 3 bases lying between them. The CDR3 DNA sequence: TGTGCCAGCAGTTTAAAGTACGAGCAGTACTTC. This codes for CASSLKYEQYF.

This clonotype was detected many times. CDR3 sequence: CASSLGGGVGQPQHF. The CDR3 region has the DNA TGCGCCAGCAGCTTGGGGGGAGGGGTTGGTCAGCCCCAGCATTTT. This chain links TRBV5-1 with TRBJ1-5; possible D gene TRBD1, 5 bases. Germline CDR1 and CDR2: SGHRS and YFSETQ. This CDR3 comprises 15 residues. V was trimmed by 0 bases and J by 6 bases, leaving 13 bases between them.

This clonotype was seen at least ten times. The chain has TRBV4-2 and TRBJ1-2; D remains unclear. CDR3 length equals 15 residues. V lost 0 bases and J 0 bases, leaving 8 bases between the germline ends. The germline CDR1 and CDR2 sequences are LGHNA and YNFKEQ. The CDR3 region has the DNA TGTGCCAGCAGCCAAGATTCAGGCTCTAACTATGGCTACACCTTC. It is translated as CASSQDSGSNYGYTF.